Following are 7 T cell receptor beta chains from one sample sequenced in a study of siplizumab effects on memory and regulatory T cells. Their target antigens are unknown. Profiling relied on immunoSEQ multiplex PCR, and the TCRdb table lists in-frame clones only, not all of them. The sample has 10,000 to 15,000 clones; about 44% are singletons. For less than seven days at 37°C, the mixed lymphocyte reaction cells were kept in coculture. Sample: CFSE-low (dividing) CD8+ T cells sorted from an allogeneic mixed lymphocyte reaction. Receptors were obtained from a human donor in good health; the cells came from an allogeneic mixed lymphocyte reaction. Some clones in this sample may be carry-over from other donors' samples.

This clone is medium-sized by share. The CDR3 DNA sequence: TGTGCCTGGAGTGACCCGGGACTACCTTACGAGCAGTACTTC. Amino acid sequence: CAWSDPGLPYEQYF. V is TRBV30 and J is TRBJ2-7; TRBD2 agrees at 7 bases. CDR3 length: 14 amino acids. Per germline, CDR1 GTSNPN and CDR2 SVGIG (reference sequence). The junction had 7 bases not matched to a gene; V was cut back by 1 base and J by 4 bases. The whole variable domain, remainder taken from reference TRBV30 and TRBJ2-7, is SQTIHQWPATLVQPVGSPLSLECTVEGTSNPNLYWYRQAAGRGLQLLFYSVGIGQISSEVPQNLSASRPQDRQFILSSKKLLLSDSGFYLCAWSDPGLPYEQYFGPGTRLTVT.

The chain uses TRBV7-6 and TRBJ1-2, with unresolved D. The V and J ends lost 7 bases and 7 bases respectively, with 10 bases between them. Germline-derived CDR1 and CDR2 are SGHVS and FNYEAQ. The CDR3 extends over 11 amino acids. DNA of the CDR3: TGTGCCAGCACATCGGGCCTTGGCTACACCTTC. This encodes CASTSGLGYTF.

This chain joins TRBV7-9 and TRBJ2-1, with D hard to call. Germline values: CDR1 SEHNR, CDR2 FQNEAQ (reference sequence). CDR3 length: 17 residues. With 0 bases removed from V and 0 bases from J, the gap between germline ends came to 12 bases. In DNA form, the CDR3 reads TGTGCCAGCAGCTTAGCCGGACCCCCCAGCTCCTACAATGAGCAGTTCTTC. As protein: CASSLAGPPSSYNEQFF.

This clone was counted between two and nine times. DNA of the CDR3: TGTGCCAGCAGCTTAGCTTGGGGACTAGCGGGGACGGGGGACCAAGAGACCCAGTACTTC. It specifies CASSLAWGLAGTGDQETQYF. The V gene is TRBV7-7, the J gene TRBJ2-5, with 13 bases fitting TRBD2. The CDR3 length is 20 residues. Germline values: CDR1 SSHAT, CDR2 FNYEAQ (reference sequence). J gave up 0 bases and V 0 bases, and 10 bases lay outside the gene matches.

This clone was counted between two and nine times. The CDR3 coding sequence is TGTGCCAGCTTCTCCGTCGGGGAGCAGTTCTTC. As protein: CASFSVGEQFF. This chain joins TRBV6-6 and TRBJ2-1; D not resolved. V was shortened by 8 bases and J by 10 bases, with 12 bases between the two germline ends. This CDR3 has 11 amino acids. Germline CDR1 MNHNY, CDR2 SVGAGI (reference sequence).

By share, this clone counts as medium-sized (0.01 to 0.1%). The rearrangement uses TRBV4-1 and TRBJ2-3, with TRBD2 matching over 9 bases. Germline V CDR1 and CDR2: MGHRA, YSYEKL. CDR3 length equals 15 residues. The V and J ends lost 4 bases and 3 bases, in that order; junction bases with no gene match: 5. Here the CDR3 DNA reads TGCGCCAGCAGCCTGGGGACTAGCTGGACAGATACGCAGTATTTT. Amino acid sequence: CASSLGTSWTDTQYF.

This clone is categorized as hyperexpanded. This chain connects TRBV7-9 to TRBJ2-5; D remains unclear. From germline, CDR1 is SEHNR and CDR2 FQNEAQ (reference sequence). Trimming took off 5 bases at V and 2 bases at J, with 12 bases between the two ends. The CDR3 totals 14 residues. The CDR3 loop reads CASSGPPIQETQYF. CDR3 DNA sequence: TGTGCCAGCAGCGGTCCTCCCATACAAGAGACCCAGTACTTC.